This T cell receptor beta chain came from a study of CXCR3-negative and CXCR3-positive naive CD8 T cells. Study-level results: CXCR3-positive naive cells had TRB CDR3s that were more hydrophobic than CXCR3-negative naive cells had. TRBV-TRBJ usage was similar across naive CXCR3 subsets but distinct in memory cells. In cryopreserved cells, CXCR3 expression partially decreased, and fresh PBMCs were used in most assays.

Germline V CDR1 and CDR2: SQVTM, ANQGSEA. This CDR3 contains 16 residues. In regard to this clonotype: What it binds is not known.

The TRB cDNA libraries were prepared by 5' RACE with UMI labels. TCRdb reprocessed the 5' RACE reads; each CDR3 protein has one entry and no DNA is given. The sample holds some 130,000 distinct CDR3 sequences. What was sequenced was naive CXCR3+ CD8+ T cells from blood. Indicated subset: CD45RO-CCR7+CD27+CD95- naive CD8+ T cells expressing CXCR3 (TNR3+). The genes are TRBV29-1 and TRBJ2-2. The clonotype was recovered from a human donor in good health. Some clones in this sample may be carry-over from other donors' samples. The CDR3 loop is CSVVAVGRSDTGELFF.